This is a list of T cell receptor beta chains from one sample in a study of Ad26.COV2.S vaccination and SARS-CoV-2 variants. The protocol was immunoSEQ multiplex PCR, while the TCRdb copy is restricted to in-frame clones and leaves out a portion. The repertoire consists of about 350,000 clones, with 75% to 90% occurring once and the leading ten covering about 5%. The sample in question was peripheral blood, obtained in a trial of Ad26.COV2.S vaccine versus placebo. These receptors all stem from a person aged 18-65 years who received the Ad26.COV2.S COVID-19 vaccine or a placebo. CDR3s include the opening cysteine and the closing phenylalanine or tryptophan. A D gene is named only where the DNA matches it firmly. Expanded clones are given a class, and other clones once, few, many or no size at all.

-	TRBJ1-1	-	TRBV7-9	CASSLNREYTEAFF	TGTGCCAGCAGCTTAAACAGAGAATACACTGAAGCTTTCTTT
TRBD1	TRBJ2-7	-	TRBV5-1	CASNPQVGQGISPSYEQYF	TGCGCCAGCAACCCCCAAGTGGGACAGGGCATCTCCCCATCCTACGAGCAGTACTTC
-	TRBJ1-3	-	TRBV5-1	CASSLATRGSGNTIYF	TGCGCCAGCAGCTTGGCCACCAGGGGCTCTGGAAACACCATATATTTT
TRBD2	TRBJ2-1	-	TRBV9	CASTSGGASTTEQFF	TGTGCCAGCACTAGCGGGGGGGCCTCGACTACTGAGCAGTTCTTC
-	TRBJ2-7	many	TRBV7-7	CASSLEAGRNYEQYF	TGTGCCAGCAGCTTAGAAGCGGGTAGGAACTACGAGCAGTACTTC
TRBD2	TRBJ2-1	-	TRBV5-1	CASKRTSVDNEQFF	TGCGCCAGCAAACGGACTAGCGTAGACAATGAGCAGTTCTTC
-	TRBJ2-5	-	TRBV12-3/TRBV12-4	CASSGLDQETQYF	TGTGCCAGCAGCGGACTGGACCAAGAGACCCAGTACTTC
TRBD2	TRBJ2-7	-	TRBV28	CASRTGLAGSYEQYF	TGTGCCAGCAGAACGGGACTAGCGGGCTCCTACGAGCAGTACTTC
-	TRBJ2-7	-	TRBV2	CASTSSEPEQYF	TGTGCCAGCACTAGTTCCGAACCCGAGCAGTACTTC
-	TRBJ1-1	-	TRBV19	CASKSDHGNTEAFF	TGTGCCAGTAAAAGCGACCATGGGAACACTGAAGCTTTCTTT
-	TRBJ2-3	-	TRBV28	CASSFGGKRSDTQYF	TGTGCCAGCAGTTTCGGTGGGAAGCGGTCAGATACGCAGTATTTT
-	TRBJ1-5	-	TRBV19	CASNPGRYQPQHF	TGTGCCAGTAACCCCGGGAGGTATCAGCCCCAGCATTTT
TRBD2	TRBJ2-2	-	TRBV30	CAWRPKIGREGPGELFF	TGTGCCTGGAGACCCAAAATAGGGCGGGAGGGCCCCGGGGAGCTGTTTTTT
-	TRBJ2-7	-	TRBV28	CASSLGGVDEQYF	TGTGCCAGCAGTTTGGGTGGGGTTGACGAGCAGTACTTC
-	TRBJ1-5	-	TRBV28	CASSAPRGGGFSRNQPQHF	TGTGCCAGCAGTGCCCCTCGGGGTGGCGGCTTTAGTCGCAATCAGCCCCAGCATTTT
TRBD1	TRBJ1-5	-	TRBV2	CASSEALQNRGAQPQHF	TGTGCCAGCAGTGAAGCCTTACAAAACAGGGGGGCTCAGCCCCAGCATTTT
-	TRBJ1-2	-	TRBV6-2/TRBV6-3	CASSYSPPRQYGYTF	TGTGCCAGCAGTTACTCGCCGCCAAGACAGTATGGCTACACCTTC
-	TRBJ1-1	-	TRBV12-3/TRBV12-4	CASSLVQGSEAFF	TGTGCCAGCAGTTTAGTTCAGGGGTCTGAAGCTTTCTTT